What follows are 29 T cell receptor beta chains derived from one specimen sequenced in a study of blood T cells in healthy people across ages. For the second PCR, which ran for about 7 to 11 cycles, a sample-barcoded 5' primer and a J-beta primer mix were used. One entry per CDR3 protein, called by TCRdb with MiXCR from the 5' RACE reads. The table has roughly 860,000 distinct CDR3 sequences, 60% to 80% seen once. The specimen sequenced was blood. These receptors were obtained from a man aged 30 to 45 in good health.

This chain joins TRBV28 and TRBJ2-3; 8 nucleotides align to TRBD2. This CDR3 comprises 16 residues. Germline V gene data show CDR1 as MDHEN and CDR2 as SYDVKM. V lost 2 bases, J lost 6 bases, and 10 bases stayed unmatched. The CDR3 region is CASSLLTEASGDTQYF. CDR3 DNA: TGTGCCAGCAGTTTACTGACTGAGGCTAGCGGGGATACGCAGTATTTT.

CDR3 residues: CASSRGTGYTDTQYF. The CDR3 DNA reads as TGCGCCAGCAGCCGAGGGACAGGGTACACAGATACGCAGTATTTT. The chain is built from TRBV5-1 and TRBJ2-3; 9 bases are shared with TRBD1. Trimming took 4 bases from V and 2 from J; bases not matched to a gene: 5. The germline gives CDR1 SGHRS, CDR2 YFSETQ. The CDR3 has 15 amino acids.

Comment on this clonotype: The junction departs from germline at one end; a sequencing error may be responsible. The CDR3 region is CAGSWHDGEQYF. In DNA form, the CDR3 reads TGTGCCGGCAGCTGGCACGACGGCGAGCAGTACTTC. The V and J genes are TRBV7-2 and TRBJ2-7, with D unresolved. The CDR3 consists of 12 residues. Germline CDR1 and CDR2: SGHTA and FQGNSA.

A word on this clonotype: Being one base from a much bigger clone, this may be a read error. The J gene is TRBJ2-5, the V gene TRBV7-2; D gene uncertain. Germline-derived CDR1 and CDR2 are SGHTA and FQGNSA. The CDR3 runs 11 residues. The ends were cut back, 5 bases at V and 3 bases at J, with 4 bases in the middle. The CDR3 DNA is TGTGCCAGCAGCAACGAAGAGACCCAGTACTTC. It codes for CASSNEETQYF.

This clonotype was recorded once. V and J are TRBV29-1 and TRBJ1-1, with D tentatively TRBD1 (5 bases). The CDR3 contains 13 residues. Deletions cut 2 bases from V and 4 bases from J, with 11 bases between. CDR1 and CDR2 (germline): SQVTM, ANQGSEA. CDR3 loop: CSVELQGTTEAFF. The DNA for the CDR3 is TGCAGCGTTGAACTGCAGGGAACCACTGAAGCTTTCTTT.

This clonotype was observed a few times. This rearrangement joins TRBV6-1 to TRBJ2-1, with no clear D. The germline V gene encodes CDR1 MNHNS and CDR2 SASEGT. The CDR3 is 12 amino acids. V lost 4 bases and J 3 bases, leaving 4 bases between the germline ends. The DNA of the CDR3 is TGTGCCAGCAGTGCGTACTACAATGAGCAGTTCTTC. It translates to CASSAYYNEQFF.

This clonotype was detected a few times. The gene calls are TRBV20-1 and TRBJ1-2; D gene ambiguous. The germline V gene encodes CDR1 DFQATT and CDR2 SNEGSKA (reference sequence). This CDR3 region has 15 residues. V lost 6 bases, J lost 0 bases, and 17 bases lay in between. The CDR3 protein is CSAPLTAGPNYGYTF. As DNA, the CDR3 is TGCAGTGCCCCACTAACGGCAGGCCCTAACTATGGCTACACCTTC.

This clonotype occurred a few times. This sequence joins TRBV7-3 and TRBJ2-1; 7 nucleotides align to TRBD1. After removal of 5 bases from V and 7 bases from J, the junction contained 14 bases not matched to a gene. This CDR3 has 16 residues. From germline, CDR1 is SGHTA and CDR2 FQGTGA. CDR3 sequence: CASSPRKGASYNEQFF. Written as DNA, the CDR3 is TGTGCCAGCAGCCCTCGCAAGGGGGCAAGCTATAATGAGCAGTTCTTC. The full variable domain, with the rest looked up from reference TRBV7-3 and TRBJ2-1, is GAGVSQTPSNKVTEKGKYVELRCDPISGHTALYWYRQSLGQGPEFLIYFQGTGAADDSGLPNDRFFAVRPEGSVSTLKIQRTERGDSAVYLCASSPRKGASYNEQFFGPGTRLTVL.

The chain is built from TRBV18 and TRBJ2-3, with TRBD1 matching 10 bases. Germline V gene data show CDR1 as KGHSH and CDR2 as LQKENI. V trimming: 5 bases; J trimming: 2 bases; junction bases outside the gene matches: 7. This CDR3 has 16 residues. The CDR3, as DNA: TGTGCCAGCTCAGGACGGACAGGGGGATTCACAGATACGCAGTATTTT. Translating gives CASSGRTGGFTDTQYF.

The chain couples TRBV7-2 to TRBJ2-4; 7 bases match TRBD2. CDR1 is SGHTA, CDR2 FQGNSA, per germline. V lost 5 bases and J lost 7; bases outside the gene matches: 8. The CDR3 length is 14 residues. CDR3 amino acids: CASSRTGRDNIQYF. DNA for the CDR3: TGTGCCAGCAGCCGGACGGGGAGGGATAACATTCAGTACTTC.

There are a few counts of this clonotype. The rearrangement links TRBV4-2 to TRBJ2-6; no clear D. This CDR3 is built from 14 residues. Germline V gene sequence: CDR1 LGHNA, CDR2 YNFKEQ. Trimming removed 4 bases from V and 3 bases from J, with 7 bases in between. This CDR3 is CASSRPGGANVLTF. The DNA for the CDR3 is TGTGCCAGCAGCCGCCCCGGTGGGGCCAACGTCCTGACTTTC.

This clonotype was counted a few times. V is TRBV7-2 and J is TRBJ2-1; D might be TRBD2 (7 bases). The CDR3 totals 16 residues. V was clipped by 5 bases and J by 10 bases, with 24 bases between them. CDR1 and CDR2 (germline): SGHTA, FQGNSA. The CDR3 coding sequence is TGTGCCAGCAGCCTGGCGGGACGGGGGGCACCACGAGAGCAGTTCTTC. Translating it yields CASSLAGRGAPREQFF.

This rearrangement joins TRBV7-2 to TRBJ2-5; no firm D call. The end of the DNA fits TRBJ2-7 better, so the J call may be wrong. CDR3 length: 15 residues. Germline-derived CDR1 and CDR2 are SGHTA and FQGNSA. CDR3: CASSLNVSPAYEQYF. In DNA form, the CDR3 reads TGTGCCAGCAGCTTAAACGTCTCACCCGCATACGAGCAGTACTTC.

In DNA, the CDR3 is TGTGCCAGCAGCCAAGGGACGGGACTCGCCTACGAGCAGTACTTC. Its protein is CASSQGTGLAYEQYF. This rearrangement joins TRBV4-2 to TRBJ2-7; a weak D match, TRBD2 (6 bases). The germline V gene encodes CDR1 LGHNA and CDR2 YNFKEQ. CDR3 size: 15 residues. The germline V and J ends were trimmed by 1 base and 2 bases, with 12 bases remaining between them.

The chain links TRBV6-5 to TRBJ2-1; D gene uncertain. The germline V gene encodes CDR1 MNHEY and CDR2 SVGAGI. The CDR3 length is 14 residues. Deletions cut 0 bases from V and 9 bases from J, with 12 bases between. The chain's CDR3 is CASSYSTMDSEQFF. CDR3 DNA sequence: TGTGCCAGCAGTTACTCGACCATGGATAGTGAGCAGTTCTTC.

This clonotype was seen more than once but under ten times. The chain recombines TRBV5-6 with TRBJ2-3; the match to TRBD2 covers 8 bases. The junction had 6 bases not matched to a gene; V was cut back by 0 bases and J by 3 bases. The CDR3 totals 16 residues. Germline V gene data show CDR1 as SGHDT and CDR2 as YYEEEE. CDR3 amino acids: CASSLVRGARTDTQYF. The CDR3 coding sequence is TGTGCCAGCAGCTTGGTGCGGGGGGCCCGAACAGATACGCAGTATTTT. The variable domain in full, with the rest retrieved from reference TRBV5-6 and TRBJ2-3, is DAGVTQSPTHLIKTRGQQVTLRCSPKSGHDTVSWYQQALGQGPQFIFQYYEEEERQRGNFPDRFSGHQFPNYSSELNVNALLLGDSALYLCASSLVRGARTDTQYFGPGTRLTVL.

This clonotype was found a few times. V usage is TRBV20-1 and J usage is TRBJ2-1; 12 nucleotides match TRBD2. The CDR3 has 15 amino acids. Germline CDR1 is DFQATT and CDR2 is SNEGSKA (reference sequence). J gave up 2 bases and V 3 bases, and 2 bases lay outside the gene matches. For the CDR3, the DNA is TGCAGTGCTAGTGCTAGCGGGGGGGCCTACAATGAGCAGTTCTTC. Translation gives CSASASGGAYNEQFF.

This sequence joins TRBV2 and TRBJ2-5; 8 nucleotides line up with TRBD2. The CDR3 consists of 12 residues. Per germline, CDR1 SNHLY and CDR2 FYNNEI. V dropped 11 bases and J dropped 4; count of bases not matched to a gene: 6. CDR3 nucleotide sequence: TGTGCCGGGGGGACTAGGGCAGAGACCCAGTACTTC. It is translated as CAGGTRAETQYF.

The genes are TRBV20-1 and TRBJ2-7; D is unresolved. This CDR3 has 14 amino acids. Per germline, CDR1 DFQATT and CDR2 SNEGSKA (reference sequence). V gave up 7 bases and J gave up 0 bases, with 16 bases separating them. Here the CDR3 DNA reads TGCAGTGGCCCTAGGGATCCCTACTCCTACGAGCAGTACTTC. Its translation: CSGPRDPYSYEQYF.

The V gene is TRBV25-1, the J gene TRBJ1-6, with a tentative D call TRBD1 (5 bases). The V and J ends lost 4 bases and 8 bases respectively, with 15 bases between them. Germline loops: CDR1 MGHDK, CDR2 SYGVNS. The CDR3 sequence is 15 residues long. CDR3 coding DNA: TGTGCCAGCAGTGCAGGGTCCCTCCTGGATTCACCCCTCCACTTT. This gives the protein CASSAGSLLDSPLHF.

This chain joins TRBV4-2 and TRBJ2-3; 7 positions agree with TRBD2. The length of the CDR3 is 16 residues. Trimming took 0 bases from V and 0 from J; bases not matched to a gene: 3. CDR1 LGHNA and CDR2 YNFKEQ come from the germline V gene. The CDR3 sequence: CASSQDGDYSTDTQYF. CDR3 bases: TGTGCCAGCAGCCAAGACGGGGACTATAGCACAGATACGCAGTATTTT.

This chain uses TRBV5-1 with TRBJ2-7; no definite D call. The CDR3 contains 14 residues. V was cut by 0 bases and J by 4 bases, with 11 bases left in between. The V gene's germline CDR1 is SGHRS and CDR2 YFSETQ. The chain's CDR3 is CASSLAPDPYEQYF. CDR3 DNA: TGCGCCAGCAGCTTGGCCCCTGACCCGTACGAGCAGTACTTC. The whole variable domain, filled in from reference TRBV5-1 and TRBJ2-7, reads KAGVTQTPRYLIKTRGQQVTLSCSPISGHRSVSWYQQTPGQGLQFLFEYFSETQRNKGNFPGRFSGRQFSNSRSEMNVSTLELGDSALYLCASSLAPDPYEQYFGPGTRLTVT.

The gene calls are TRBV10-3 and TRBJ1-5; possibly TRBD1 for D (6 bases). Germline CDR1 and CDR2: ENHRY and SYGVKD. Deletions cut 3 bases from V and 3 bases from J, with 30 bases between. CDR3 length equals 21 residues. CDR3 region: CAISDPRGDIGGGRDNQPQHF. CDR3 sequence (DNA): TGTGCCATCAGTGACCCTCGAGGGGACATCGGAGGGGGTAGGGACAATCAGCCCCAGCATTTT.

The J gene is TRBJ2-5, the V gene TRBV6-5, with a weak D call TRBD2 (7 bases). Trimming removed 6 bases from V and 6 bases from J, with 14 bases in between. The CDR3 contains 13 residues. Germline V gene lookup returns CDR1 MNHEY and CDR2 SVGAGI. The CDR3 loop is CASRTGGPKTQYF. DNA for the CDR3: TGTGCCAGCAGAACCGGGGGGCCCAAGACCCAGTACTTC.

V usage is TRBV27 and J usage is TRBJ2-1; a possible D gene is TRBD1 (5 bases). The ends were cut back, 3 bases at V and 9 bases at J, with 15 bases in the middle. The CDR3 loop spans 14 amino acids. CDR1 MNHEY and CDR2 SMNVEV come from the germline V gene (reference sequence). The CDR3 DNA reads TGTGCCAGCAGTTTGTGGCAGGGCTACGGTGAGCAGTTCTTC. It yields the protein CASSLWQGYGEQFF.

This clonotype was seen more than once but under ten times. V gene TRBV6-5 combines with J gene TRBJ2-7; D ambiguous. The ends were cut back, 2 bases at V and 1 base at J, with 9 bases in the middle. Germline V CDR1 and CDR2: MNHEY, SVGAGI. The CDR3 runs to 14 residues. CDR3 nucleotide sequence: TGTGCCAGCAGTTACATGGGCGGATCCTACGAGCAGTACTTC. Translation: CASSYMGGSYEQYF.

This chain connects TRBV7-2 to TRBJ2-3, with D unclear. Germline CDR1 is SGHTA and CDR2 is FQGNSA. V lost 5 bases to trimming and J lost 2 bases, with 8 bases between them. The CDR3 totals 13 residues. The CDR3 here is CASSGPITDTQYF. CDR3 sequence (DNA): TGTGCCAGCAGCGGCCCCATCACAGATACGCAGTATTTT.

This clonotype was found many times. The CDR3 here is CASSIARENEQFF. The CDR3 nucleotides read TGTGCCAGCAGTATTGCTAGGGAAAATGAGCAGTTCTTC. The chain is built from TRBV6-2 or TRBV6-3 and TRBJ2-1, with unresolved D. Deletions cut 5 bases from V and 7 bases from J, with 12 bases between. The CDR3 is 13 amino acids. Germline V gene data show CDR1 as MNHEY and CDR2 as SVGEGT.

This clonotype was observed a handful of times. V usage is TRBV27 and J usage is TRBJ2-4; TRBD1 matches 8 bases. The DNA end favors TRBJ2-7, so the J call may be wrong. CDR3 length: 13 amino acids. CDR1 MNHEY and CDR2 SMNVEV come from the germline V gene (reference sequence). The CDR3 spells CASSTDRAYEQYF. The CDR3 DNA reads TGTGCCAGCAGTACGGACAGGGCCTACGAGCAGTACTTC.